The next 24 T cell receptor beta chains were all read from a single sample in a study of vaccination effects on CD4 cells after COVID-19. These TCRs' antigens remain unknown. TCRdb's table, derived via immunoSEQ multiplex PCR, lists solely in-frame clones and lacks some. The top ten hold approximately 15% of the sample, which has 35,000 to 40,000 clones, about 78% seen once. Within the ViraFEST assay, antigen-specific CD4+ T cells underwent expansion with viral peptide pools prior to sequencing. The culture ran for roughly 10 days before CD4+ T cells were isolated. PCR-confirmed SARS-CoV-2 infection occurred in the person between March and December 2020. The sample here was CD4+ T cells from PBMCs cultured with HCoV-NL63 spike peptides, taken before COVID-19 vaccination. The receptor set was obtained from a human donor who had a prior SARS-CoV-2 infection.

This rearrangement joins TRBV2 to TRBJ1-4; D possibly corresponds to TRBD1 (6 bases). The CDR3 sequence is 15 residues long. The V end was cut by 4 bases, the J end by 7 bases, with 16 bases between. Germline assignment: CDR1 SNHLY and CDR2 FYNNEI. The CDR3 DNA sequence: TGTGCCAGCAGTGGGTTGCAGGGGAGAGGTGAAAAACTGTTTTTT. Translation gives CASSGLQGRGEKLFF.

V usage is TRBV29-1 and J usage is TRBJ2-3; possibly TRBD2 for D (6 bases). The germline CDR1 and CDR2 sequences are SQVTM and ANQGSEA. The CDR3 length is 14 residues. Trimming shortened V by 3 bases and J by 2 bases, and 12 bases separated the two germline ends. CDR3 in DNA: TGCAGCGTTGATGTGCGGGGATTCACAGATACGCAGTATTTT. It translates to CSVDVRGFTDTQYF.

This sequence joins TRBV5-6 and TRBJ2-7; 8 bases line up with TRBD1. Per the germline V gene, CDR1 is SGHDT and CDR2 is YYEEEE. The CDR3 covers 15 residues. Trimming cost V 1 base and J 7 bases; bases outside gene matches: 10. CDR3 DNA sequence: TGTGCCAGCAGCTTGTGGGGGACAGGCCCGGGGGAGCAGTACTTC. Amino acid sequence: CASSLWGTGPGEQYF. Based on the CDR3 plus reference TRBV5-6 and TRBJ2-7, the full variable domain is DAGVTQSPTHLIKTRGQQVTLRCSPKSGHDTVSWYQQALGQGPQFIFQYYEEEERQRGNFPDRFSGHQFPNYSSELNVNALLLGDSALYLCASSLWGTGPGEQYFGPGTRLTVT.

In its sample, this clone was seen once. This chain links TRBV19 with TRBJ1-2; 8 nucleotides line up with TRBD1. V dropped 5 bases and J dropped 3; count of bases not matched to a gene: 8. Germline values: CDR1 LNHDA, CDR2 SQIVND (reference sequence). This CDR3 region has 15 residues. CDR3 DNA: TGTGCCAGTAGTCGCCCCAGGGGGCTCGACTATGGCTACACCTTC. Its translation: CASSRPRGLDYGYTF.

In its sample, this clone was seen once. The DNA of the CDR3 is TGTGCCAGCAAAGGCCAGGTTAATCAGCCCCAGCATTTT. Translation: CASKGQVNQPQHF. This chain connects TRBV2 to TRBJ1-5; no clear D. The CDR3 length is 13 residues. The germline gives CDR1 SNHLY, CDR2 FYNNEI. Trimming pared 7 bases from V and 4 bases from J, leaving 11 bases between. Based on the CDR3 plus reference TRBV2 and TRBJ1-5, the full variable domain is EPEVTQTPSHQVTQMGQEVILRCVPISNHLYFYWYRQILGQKVEFLVSFYNNEISEKSEIFDDQFSVERPDGSNFTLKIRSTKLEDSAMYFCASKGQVNQPQHFGDGTRLSIL.

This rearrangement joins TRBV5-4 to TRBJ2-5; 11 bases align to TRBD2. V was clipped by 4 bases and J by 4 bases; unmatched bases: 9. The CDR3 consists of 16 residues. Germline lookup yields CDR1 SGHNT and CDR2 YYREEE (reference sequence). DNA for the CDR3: TGTGCCAGCAGCAGCACTAGCGGGGGCTCGGGAGAGACCCAGTACTTC. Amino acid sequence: CASSSTSGGSGETQYF.

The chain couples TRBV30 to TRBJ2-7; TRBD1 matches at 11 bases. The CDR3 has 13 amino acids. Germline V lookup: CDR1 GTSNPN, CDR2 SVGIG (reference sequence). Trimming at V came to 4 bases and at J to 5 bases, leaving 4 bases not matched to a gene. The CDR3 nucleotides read TGTGCCTGGACTGGACAGGGGGCCAACGAGCAGTACTTC. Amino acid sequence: CAWTGQGANEQYF.

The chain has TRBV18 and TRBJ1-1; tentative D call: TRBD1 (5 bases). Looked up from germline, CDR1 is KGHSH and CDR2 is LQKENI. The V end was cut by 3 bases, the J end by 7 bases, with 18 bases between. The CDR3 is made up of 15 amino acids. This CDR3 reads CASSPSGGGLGEAFF. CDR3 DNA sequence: TGTGCCAGCTCACCGTCCGGGGGGGGATTGGGTGAAGCTTTCTTT.

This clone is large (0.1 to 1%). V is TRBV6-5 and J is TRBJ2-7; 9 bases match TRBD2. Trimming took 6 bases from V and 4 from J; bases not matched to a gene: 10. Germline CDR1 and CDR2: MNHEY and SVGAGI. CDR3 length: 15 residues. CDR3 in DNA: TGTGCCAGCAGCGCCGCCGGGACTAGCCTTTACGAGCAGTACTTC. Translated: CASSAAGTSLYEQYF.

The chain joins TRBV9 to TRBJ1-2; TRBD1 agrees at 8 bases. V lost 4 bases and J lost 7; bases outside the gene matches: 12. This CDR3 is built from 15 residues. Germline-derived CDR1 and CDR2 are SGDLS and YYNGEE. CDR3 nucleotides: TGTGCCAGCAGCCCGGGGGTGGGACAGGCGGGTGGCTACACCTTC. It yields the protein CASSPGVGQAGGYTF.

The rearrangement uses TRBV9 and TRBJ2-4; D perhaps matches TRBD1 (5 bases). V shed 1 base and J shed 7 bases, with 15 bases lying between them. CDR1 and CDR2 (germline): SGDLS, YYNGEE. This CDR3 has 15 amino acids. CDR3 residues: CASSVSDNGWNIQYF. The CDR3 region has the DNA TGTGCCAGCAGCGTATCGGACAATGGGTGGAACATTCAGTACTTC.

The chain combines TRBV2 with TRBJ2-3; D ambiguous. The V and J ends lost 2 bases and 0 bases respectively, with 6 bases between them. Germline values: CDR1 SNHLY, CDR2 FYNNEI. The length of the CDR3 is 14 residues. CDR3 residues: CASSELVSTDTQYF. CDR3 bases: TGTGCCAGCAGTGAATTGGTCAGCACAGATACGCAGTATTTT.

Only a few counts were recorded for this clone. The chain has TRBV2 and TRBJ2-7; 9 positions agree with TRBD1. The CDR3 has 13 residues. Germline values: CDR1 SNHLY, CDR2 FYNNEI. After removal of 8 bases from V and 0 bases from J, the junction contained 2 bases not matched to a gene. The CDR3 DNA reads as TGTGCCAGCGGGACAGGGAGCTCCTACGAGCAGTACTTC. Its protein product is CASGTGSSYEQYF.

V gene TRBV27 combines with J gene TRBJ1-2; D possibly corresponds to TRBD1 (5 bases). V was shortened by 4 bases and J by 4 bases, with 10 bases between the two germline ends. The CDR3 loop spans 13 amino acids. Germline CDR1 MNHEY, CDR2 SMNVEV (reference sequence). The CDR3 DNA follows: TGTGCCAGCAGTTGGGGGGTCGGCTATGGCTACACCTTC. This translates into CASSWGVGYGYTF.

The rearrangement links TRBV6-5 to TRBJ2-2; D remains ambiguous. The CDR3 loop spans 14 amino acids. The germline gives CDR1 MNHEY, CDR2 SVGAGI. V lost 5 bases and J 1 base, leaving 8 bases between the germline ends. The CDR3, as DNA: TGTGCCAGCAGTACACAGAGGAACACCGGGGAGCTGTTTTTT. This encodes CASSTQRNTGELFF.

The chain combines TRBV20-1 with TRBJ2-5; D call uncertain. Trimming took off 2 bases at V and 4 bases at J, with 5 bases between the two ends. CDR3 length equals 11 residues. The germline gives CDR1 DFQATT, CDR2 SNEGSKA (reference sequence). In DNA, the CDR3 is TGCAGTGCTAGACTACGAGAGACCCAGTACTTC. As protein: CSARLRETQYF.

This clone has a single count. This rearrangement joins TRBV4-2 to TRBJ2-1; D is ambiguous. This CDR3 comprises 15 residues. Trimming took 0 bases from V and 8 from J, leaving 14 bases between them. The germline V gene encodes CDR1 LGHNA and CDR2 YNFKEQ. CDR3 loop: CASSQEASMGDEQFF. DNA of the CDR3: TGTGCCAGCAGCCAAGAGGCGTCCATGGGTGATGAGCAGTTCTTC.

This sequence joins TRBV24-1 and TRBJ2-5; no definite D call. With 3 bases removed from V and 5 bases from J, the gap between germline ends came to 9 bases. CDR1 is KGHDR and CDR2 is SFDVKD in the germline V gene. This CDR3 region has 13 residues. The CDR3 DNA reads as TGTGCCACCAGTGATCCCCCCTTTGAGACCCAGTACTTC. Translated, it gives CATSDPPFETQYF.

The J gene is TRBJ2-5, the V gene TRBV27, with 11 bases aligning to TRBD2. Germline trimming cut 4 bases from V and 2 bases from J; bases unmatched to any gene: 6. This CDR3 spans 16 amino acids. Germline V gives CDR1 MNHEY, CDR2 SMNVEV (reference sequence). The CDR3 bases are TGTGCCAGCAGTTCGTTAGCGGGAGGGGAGCAAGAGACCCAGTACTTC. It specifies CASSSLAGGEQETQYF.

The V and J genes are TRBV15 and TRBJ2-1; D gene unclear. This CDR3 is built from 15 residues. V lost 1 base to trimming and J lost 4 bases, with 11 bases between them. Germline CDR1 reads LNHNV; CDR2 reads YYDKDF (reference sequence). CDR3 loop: CATSRGALQYNEQFF. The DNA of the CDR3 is TGTGCCACCAGCAGAGGAGCCCTTCAATACAATGAGCAGTTCTTC.

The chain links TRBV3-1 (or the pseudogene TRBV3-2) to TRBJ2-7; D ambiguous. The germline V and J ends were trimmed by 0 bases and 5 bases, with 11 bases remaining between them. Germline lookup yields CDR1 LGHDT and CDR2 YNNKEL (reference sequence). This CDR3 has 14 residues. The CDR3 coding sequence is TGTGCCAGCAGCCAAGATTCACATACCCACGAGCAGTACTTC. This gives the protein CASSQDSHTHEQYF.

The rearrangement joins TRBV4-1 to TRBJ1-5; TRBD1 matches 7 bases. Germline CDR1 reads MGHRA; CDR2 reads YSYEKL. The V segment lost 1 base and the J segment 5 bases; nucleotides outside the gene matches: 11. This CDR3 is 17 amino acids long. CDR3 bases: TGCGCCAGCAGCCAAGTAAAATTGCTCAGGGGGGATCAGCCCCAGCATTTT. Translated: CASSQVKLLRGDQPQHF.

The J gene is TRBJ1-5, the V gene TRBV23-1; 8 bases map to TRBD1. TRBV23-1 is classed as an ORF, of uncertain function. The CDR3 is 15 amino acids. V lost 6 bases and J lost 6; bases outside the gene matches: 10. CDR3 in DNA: TGCGCCAGCAGACTGACAGGGGTGCTCATTCAGCCCCAGCATTTT. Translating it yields CASRLTGVLIQPQHF.

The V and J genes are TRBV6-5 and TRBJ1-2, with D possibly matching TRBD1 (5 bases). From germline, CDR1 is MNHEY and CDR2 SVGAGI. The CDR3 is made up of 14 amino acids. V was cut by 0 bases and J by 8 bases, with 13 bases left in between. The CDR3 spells CASSYSDSRGGYTF. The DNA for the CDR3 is TGTGCCAGCAGTTACTCCGACAGCCGGGGAGGCTACACCTTC.